The TCR beta chain under discussion was sequenced for a study of patients and donors after allogeneic stem cell transplantation. This CDR3 comprises 12 residues. The J segment lost 8 bases and the V segment lost 6 bases, leaving 7 bases of the junction unmatched. In germline, CDR1 is SQVTM, CDR2 ANQGSEA. Via MiXCR, TCRdb re-called the RT-PCR reads, giving one row per CDR3 protein. The sample lists around 200,000 distinct CDR3 sequences, 35% to 45% seen once, with 11% in the top ten. This TCR was recovered from a human donor who was either an allogeneic HSCT recipient or a stem cell or donor lymphocyte infusion donor (not recorded which). It is not recorded whose cells these are; they may come from a transplant donor. The specimen sequenced was blood, either unsorted or a sorted T cell fraction (not recorded which). The chain couples TRBV29-1 to TRBJ2-4; TRBD2 agrees at 7 bases. The CDR3 loop is CSVSSGGDIQYF. The DNA of the CDR3 is TGCAGCGTGTCCTCGGGGGGAGACATTCAGTACTTC. Combining the CDR3 with reference TRBV29-1 and TRBJ2-4 gives the whole variable domain SAVISQKPSRDICQRGTSLTIQCQVDSQVTMMFWYRQQPGQSLTLIATANQGSEATYESGFVIDKFPISRPNLTFSTLTVSNMSPEDSSIYLCSVSSGGDIQYFGAGTRLSVL.